Reported below is one TCR beta chain. The data originate from a study of blood T cell repertoires in COVID-19. Study background: Sites across the United States, Italy and Spain contributed samples from acute and convalescent COVID-19. Sources were T cells, B-cell-depleted T cells, or PBMCs; the material itself was cDNA or gDNA.

Original handling: Estimated nucleated cell counts came from reference gene primer amplification. TCRdb's copy holds only in-frame clones and misses some; the assay was immunoSEQ multiplex PCR. That table gives V, J and clone size, and the DNA gave D and trimming. The sample holds tens of thousands of clones; roughly four fifths are singletons and the top ten take 25% to 30%. Trimming stripped 7 bases from V and 0 bases from J, with 9 bases between. Germline CDR1 and CDR2: LNHDA and SQIVND (reference sequence). This CDR3 region has 13 residues. The source material was peripheral blood. The V and J genes are TRBV19 and TRBJ2-5; D is unresolved. This sequence was found in a human donor in a cohort sampled during active COVID-19. The DNA of the CDR3 is TGTGCCAGTAAACCCGGGTACCAAGAGACCCAGTACTTC. It codes for CASKPGYQETQYF.